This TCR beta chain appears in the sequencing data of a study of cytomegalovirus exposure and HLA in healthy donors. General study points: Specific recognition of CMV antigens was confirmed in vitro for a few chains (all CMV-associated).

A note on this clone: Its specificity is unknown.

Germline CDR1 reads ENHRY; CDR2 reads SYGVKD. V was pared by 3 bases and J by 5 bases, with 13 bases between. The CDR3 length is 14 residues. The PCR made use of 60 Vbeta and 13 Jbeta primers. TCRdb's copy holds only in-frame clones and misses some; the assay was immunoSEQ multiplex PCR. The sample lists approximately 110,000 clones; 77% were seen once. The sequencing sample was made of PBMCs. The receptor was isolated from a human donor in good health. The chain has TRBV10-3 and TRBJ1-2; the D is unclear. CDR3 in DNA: TGTGCCATCAGTGAACTGGGTTCGGGGTATGGCTACACCTTC. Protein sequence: CAISELGSGYGYTF.